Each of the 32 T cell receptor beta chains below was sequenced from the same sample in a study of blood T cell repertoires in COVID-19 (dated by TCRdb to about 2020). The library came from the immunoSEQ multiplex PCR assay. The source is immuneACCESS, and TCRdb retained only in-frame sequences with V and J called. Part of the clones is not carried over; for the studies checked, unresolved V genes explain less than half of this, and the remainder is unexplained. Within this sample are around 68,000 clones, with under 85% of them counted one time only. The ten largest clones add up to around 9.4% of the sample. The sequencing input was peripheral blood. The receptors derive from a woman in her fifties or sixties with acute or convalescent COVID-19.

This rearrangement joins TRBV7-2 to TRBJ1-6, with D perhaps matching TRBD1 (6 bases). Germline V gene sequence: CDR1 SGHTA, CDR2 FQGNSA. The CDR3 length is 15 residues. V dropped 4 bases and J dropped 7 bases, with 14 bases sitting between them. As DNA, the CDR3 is TGTGCCAGCAGCTGGCAGGGCCAGGGGAATTCACCCCTCCACTTT. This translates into CASSWQGQGNSPLHF.

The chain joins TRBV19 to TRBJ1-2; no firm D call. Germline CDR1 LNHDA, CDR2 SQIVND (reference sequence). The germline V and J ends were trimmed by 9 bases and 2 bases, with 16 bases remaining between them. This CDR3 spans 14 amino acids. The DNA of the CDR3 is TGTGCCAGCAACGCGGGCGGAACGAACTATGGCTACACCTTC. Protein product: CASNAGGTNYGYTF. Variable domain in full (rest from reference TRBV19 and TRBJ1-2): DGGITQSPKYLFRKEGQNVTLSCEQNLNHDAMYWYRQDPGQGLRLIYYSQIVNDFQKGDIAEGYSVSREKKESFPLTVTSAQKNPTAFYLCASNAGGTNYGYTFGSGTRLTVV.

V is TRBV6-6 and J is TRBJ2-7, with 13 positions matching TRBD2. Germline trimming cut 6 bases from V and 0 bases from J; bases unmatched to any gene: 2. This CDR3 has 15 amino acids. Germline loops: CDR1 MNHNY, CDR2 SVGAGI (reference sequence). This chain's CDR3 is CASRRTSGSSYEQYF. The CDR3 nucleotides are TGTGCCAGCAGACGGACTAGCGGGAGCTCCTACGAGCAGTACTTC.

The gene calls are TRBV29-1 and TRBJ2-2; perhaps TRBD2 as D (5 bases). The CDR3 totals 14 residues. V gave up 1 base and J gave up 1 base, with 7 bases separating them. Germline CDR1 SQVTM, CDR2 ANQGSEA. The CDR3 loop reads CSVEAGLNTGELFF. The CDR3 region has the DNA TGCAGCGTTGAAGCGGGATTGAACACCGGGGAGCTGTTTTTT.

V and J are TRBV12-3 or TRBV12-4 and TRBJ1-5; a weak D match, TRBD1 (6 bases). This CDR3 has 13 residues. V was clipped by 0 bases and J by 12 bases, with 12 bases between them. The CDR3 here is CASSLAPGADQHF. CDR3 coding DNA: TGTGCCAGCAGTTTAGCGCCAGGGGCAGACCAGCATTTT.

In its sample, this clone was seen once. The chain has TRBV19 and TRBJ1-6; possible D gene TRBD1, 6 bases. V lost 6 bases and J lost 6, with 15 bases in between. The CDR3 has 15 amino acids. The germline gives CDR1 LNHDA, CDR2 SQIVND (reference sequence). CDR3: CASSPMTGPNSPLHF. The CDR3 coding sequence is TGTGCCAGTAGCCCGATGACAGGTCCTAATTCACCCCTCCACTTT.

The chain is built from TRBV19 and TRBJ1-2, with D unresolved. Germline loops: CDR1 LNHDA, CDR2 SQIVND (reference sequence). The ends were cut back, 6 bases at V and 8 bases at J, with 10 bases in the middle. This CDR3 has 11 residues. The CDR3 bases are TGTGCCAGTAGAAGGGAGGAGGGCTACACCTTC. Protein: CASRREEGYTF.

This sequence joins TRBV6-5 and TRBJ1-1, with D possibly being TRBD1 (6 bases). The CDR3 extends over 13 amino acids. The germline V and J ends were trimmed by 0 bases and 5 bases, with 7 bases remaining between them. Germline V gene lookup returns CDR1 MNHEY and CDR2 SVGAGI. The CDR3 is CASSYSRGTEAFF. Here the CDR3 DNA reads TGTGCCAGCAGTTACTCCAGGGGTACTGAAGCTTTCTTT.

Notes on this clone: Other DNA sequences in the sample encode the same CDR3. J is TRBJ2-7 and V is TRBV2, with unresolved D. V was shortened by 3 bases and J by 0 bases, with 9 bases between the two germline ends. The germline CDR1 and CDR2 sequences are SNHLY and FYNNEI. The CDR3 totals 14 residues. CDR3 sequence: CASSDWQVSYEQYF. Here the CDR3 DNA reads TGTGCCAGCAGTGACTGGCAGGTCTCCTACGAGCAGTACTTC.

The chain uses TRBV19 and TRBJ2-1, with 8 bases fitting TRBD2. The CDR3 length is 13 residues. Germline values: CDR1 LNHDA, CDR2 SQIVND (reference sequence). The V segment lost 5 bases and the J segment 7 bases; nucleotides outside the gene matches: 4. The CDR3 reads CASSVIAGNEQFF. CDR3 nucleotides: TGTGCCAGTAGTGTCATAGCGGGAAATGAGCAGTTCTTC.

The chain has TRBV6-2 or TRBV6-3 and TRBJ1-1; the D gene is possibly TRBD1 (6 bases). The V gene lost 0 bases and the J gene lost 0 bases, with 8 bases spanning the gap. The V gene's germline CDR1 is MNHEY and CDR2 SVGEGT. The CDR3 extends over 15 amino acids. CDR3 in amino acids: CASSYSGQMNTEAFF. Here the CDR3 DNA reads TGTGCCAGCAGTTACTCAGGACAGATGAACACTGAAGCTTTCTTT.

CDR3 amino acids: CASSTERDSEAFF. The DNA of the CDR3 is TGTGCCAGCAGCACCGAAAGGGACAGCGAAGCTTTCTTT. This sequence joins TRBV7-3 and TRBJ1-1, with 7 bases identical to TRBD1. Germline values: CDR1 SGHTA, CDR2 FQGTGA. J gave up 8 bases and V 5 bases, and 8 bases lay outside the gene matches. The CDR3 runs 13 residues.

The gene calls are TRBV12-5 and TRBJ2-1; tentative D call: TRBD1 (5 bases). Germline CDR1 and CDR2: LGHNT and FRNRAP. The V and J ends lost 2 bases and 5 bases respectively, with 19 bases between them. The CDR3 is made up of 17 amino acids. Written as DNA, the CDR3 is TGTGCTAGTGGTTTGTTACCCGGTCAGGGTAGGCACAATGAGCAGTTCTTC. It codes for CASGLLPGQGRHNEQFF.

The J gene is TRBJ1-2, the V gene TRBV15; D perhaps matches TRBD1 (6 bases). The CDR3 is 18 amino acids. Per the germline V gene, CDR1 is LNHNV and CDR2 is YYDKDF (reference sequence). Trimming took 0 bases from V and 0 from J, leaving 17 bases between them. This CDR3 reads CATSRDLGPGDPNYGYTF. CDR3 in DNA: TGTGCCACCAGCAGAGATCTTGGGCCAGGGGATCCTAACTATGGCTACACCTTC. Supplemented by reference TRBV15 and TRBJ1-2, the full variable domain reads DAMVIQNPRYQVTQFGKPVTLSCSQTLNHNVMYWYQQKSSQAPKLLFHYYDKDFNNEADTPDNFQSRRPNTSFCFLDIRSPGLGDTAMYLCATSRDLGPGDPNYGYTFGSGTRLTVV.

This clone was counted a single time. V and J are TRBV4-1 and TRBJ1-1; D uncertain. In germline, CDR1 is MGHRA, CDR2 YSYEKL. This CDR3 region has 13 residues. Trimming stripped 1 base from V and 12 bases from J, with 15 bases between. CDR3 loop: CASSQAQVGLTFF. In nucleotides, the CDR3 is TGCGCCAGCAGCCAAGCCCAAGTCGGGTTGACTTTCTTT.

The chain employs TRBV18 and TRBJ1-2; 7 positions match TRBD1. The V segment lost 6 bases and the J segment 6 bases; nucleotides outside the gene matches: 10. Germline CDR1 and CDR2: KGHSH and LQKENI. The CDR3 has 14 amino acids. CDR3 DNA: TGTGCCAGCTCTCACGAACAGGGGTCGGATGGCTACACCTTC. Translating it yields CASSHEQGSDGYTF.

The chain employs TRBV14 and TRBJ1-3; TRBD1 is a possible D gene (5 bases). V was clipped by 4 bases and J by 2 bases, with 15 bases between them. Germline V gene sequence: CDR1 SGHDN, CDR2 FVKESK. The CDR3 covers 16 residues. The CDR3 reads CASSPPPGMPGNTIYF. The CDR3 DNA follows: TGTGCCAGCAGCCCTCCTCCAGGGATGCCTGGAAACACCATATATTTT.

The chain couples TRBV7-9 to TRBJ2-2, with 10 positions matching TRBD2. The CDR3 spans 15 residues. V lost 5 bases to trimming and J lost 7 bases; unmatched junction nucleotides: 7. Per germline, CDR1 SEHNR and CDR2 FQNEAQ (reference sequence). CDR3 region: CASSLLAGDIGELFF. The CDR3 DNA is TGTGCCAGCAGCCTCCTAGCGGGGGACATCGGGGAGCTGTTTTTT.

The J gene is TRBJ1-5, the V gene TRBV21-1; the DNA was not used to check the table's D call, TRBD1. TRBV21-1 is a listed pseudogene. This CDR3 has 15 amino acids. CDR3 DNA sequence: TGTGCCAGCAGCAAGAGTGGGGACAACAATCAGCCCCAGCATTTT. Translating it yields CASSKSGDNNQPQHF.

This CDR3 reads CAISEYSTANTEAFF. The CDR3 bases are TGTGCCATCAGTGAGTATTCGACAGCGAACACTGAAGCTTTCTTT. The chain uses TRBV10-3 and TRBJ1-1, with D possibly TRBD1 on 5 matching bases. The V gene lost 1 base and the J gene lost 1 base, with 10 bases spanning the gap. Looked up from germline, CDR1 is ENHRY and CDR2 is SYGVKD. There are 15 residues in the CDR3.

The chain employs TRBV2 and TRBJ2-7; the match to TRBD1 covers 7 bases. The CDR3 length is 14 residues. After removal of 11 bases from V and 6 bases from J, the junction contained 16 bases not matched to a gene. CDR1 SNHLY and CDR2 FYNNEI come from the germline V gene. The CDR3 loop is CALRQGAGMSEQYF. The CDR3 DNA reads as TGTGCCCTCAGACAGGGCGCCGGAATGTCCGAGCAGTACTTC.

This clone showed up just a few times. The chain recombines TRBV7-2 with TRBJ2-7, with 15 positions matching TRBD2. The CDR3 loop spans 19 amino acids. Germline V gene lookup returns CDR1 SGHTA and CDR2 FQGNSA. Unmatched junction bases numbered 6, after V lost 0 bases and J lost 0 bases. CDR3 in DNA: TGTGCCAGCAGCTTAGCCCCTCCGGGACTAGCGGGAGGCTCCTACGAGCAGTACTTC. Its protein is CASSLAPPGLAGGSYEQYF. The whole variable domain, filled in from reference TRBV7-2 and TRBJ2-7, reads GAGVSQSPSNKVTEKGKDVELRCDPISGHTALYWYRQSLGQGLEFLIYFQGNSAPDKSGLPSDRFSAERTGGSVSTLTIQRTQQEDSAVYLCASSLAPPGLAGGSYEQYFGPGTRLTVT.

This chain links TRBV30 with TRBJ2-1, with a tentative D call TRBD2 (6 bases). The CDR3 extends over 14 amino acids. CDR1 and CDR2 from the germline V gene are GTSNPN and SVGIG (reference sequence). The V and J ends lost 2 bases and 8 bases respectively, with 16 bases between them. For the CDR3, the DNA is TGTGCCTGGAGTAGGAGCGGGCCTACGGATGAGCAGTTCTTC. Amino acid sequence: CAWSRSGPTDEQFF.

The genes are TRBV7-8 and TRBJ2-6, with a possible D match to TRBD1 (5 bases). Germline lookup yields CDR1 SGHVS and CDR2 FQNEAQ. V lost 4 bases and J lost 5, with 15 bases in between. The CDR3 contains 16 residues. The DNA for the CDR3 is TGTGCCAGCAGCTCCTACAGGTTCGCCTGGGCCAACGTCCTGACTTTC. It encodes CASSSYRFAWANVLTF.

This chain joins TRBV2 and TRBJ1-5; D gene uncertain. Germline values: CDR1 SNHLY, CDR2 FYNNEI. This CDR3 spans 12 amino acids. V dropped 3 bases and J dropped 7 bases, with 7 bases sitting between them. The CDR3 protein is CASSDSTQPQHF. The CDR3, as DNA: TGTGCCAGCAGTGATTCAACACAGCCCCAGCATTTT.

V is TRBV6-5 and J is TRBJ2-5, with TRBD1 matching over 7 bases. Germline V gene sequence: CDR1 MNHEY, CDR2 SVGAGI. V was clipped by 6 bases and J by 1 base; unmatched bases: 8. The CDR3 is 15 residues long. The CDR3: CASRSTGTSQETQYF. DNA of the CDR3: TGTGCCAGCAGGTCGACAGGGACCAGCCAAGAGACCCAGTACTTC.

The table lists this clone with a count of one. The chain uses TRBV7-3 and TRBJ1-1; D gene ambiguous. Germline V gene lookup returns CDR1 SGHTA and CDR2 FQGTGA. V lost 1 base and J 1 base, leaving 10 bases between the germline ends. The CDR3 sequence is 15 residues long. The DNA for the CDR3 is TGTGCCAGCAGCTTAAACCGTCTGGCGAACACTGAAGCTTTCTTT. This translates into CASSLNRLANTEAFF.

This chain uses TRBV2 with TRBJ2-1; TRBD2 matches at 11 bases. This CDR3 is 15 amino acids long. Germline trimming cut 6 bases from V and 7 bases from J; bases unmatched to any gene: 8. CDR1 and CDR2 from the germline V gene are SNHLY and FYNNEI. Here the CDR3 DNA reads TGTGCCAGCAGCTTACTAGCGGGAGTTTCAAATGAGCAGTTCTTC. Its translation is CASSLLAGVSNEQFF. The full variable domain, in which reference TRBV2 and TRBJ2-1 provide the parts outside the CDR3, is EPEVTQTPSHQVTQMGQEVILRCVPISNHLYFYWYRQILGQKVEFLVSFYNNEISEKSEIFDDQFSVERPDGSNFTLKIRSTKLEDSAMYFCASSLLAGVSNEQFFGPGTRLTVL.

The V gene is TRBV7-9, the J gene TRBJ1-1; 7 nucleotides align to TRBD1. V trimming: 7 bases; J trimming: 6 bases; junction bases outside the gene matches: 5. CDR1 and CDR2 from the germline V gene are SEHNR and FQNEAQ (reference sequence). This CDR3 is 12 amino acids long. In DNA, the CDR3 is TGTGCCAGCAAAGGAGGGGGCGCTGAAGCTTTCTTT. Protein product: CASKGGGAEAFF.

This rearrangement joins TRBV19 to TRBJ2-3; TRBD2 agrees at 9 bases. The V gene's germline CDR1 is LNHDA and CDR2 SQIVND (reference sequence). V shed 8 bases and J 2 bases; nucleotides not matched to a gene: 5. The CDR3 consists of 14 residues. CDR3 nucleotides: TGTGCCAGTGCAGCGGGGGGATACACAGATACGCAGTATTTT. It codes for CASAAGGYTDTQYF.

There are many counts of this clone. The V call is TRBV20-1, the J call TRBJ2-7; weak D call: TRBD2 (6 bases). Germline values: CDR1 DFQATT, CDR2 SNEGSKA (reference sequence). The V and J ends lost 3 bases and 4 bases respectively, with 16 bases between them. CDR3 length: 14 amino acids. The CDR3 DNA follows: TGCAGTGCTAGTGGGGGGACTCTGGGGTACGAGCAGTACTTC. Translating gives CSASGGTLGYEQYF.

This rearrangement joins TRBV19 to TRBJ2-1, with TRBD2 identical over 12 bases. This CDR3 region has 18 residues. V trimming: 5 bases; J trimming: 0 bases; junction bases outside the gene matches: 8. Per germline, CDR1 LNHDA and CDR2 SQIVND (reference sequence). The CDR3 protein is CASSRLAGAISSYNEQFF. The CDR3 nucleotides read TGTGCCAGTAGTCGACTAGCGGGGGCCATTAGCTCCTACAATGAGCAGTTCTTC.